These 18 T cell receptor beta chains came from one sample sequenced in a study of control samples from healthy donors and cancer patients. Only in-frame clones appear in the TCRdb table, and some are missing; sequencing was by immunoSEQ multiplex PCR. The sample includes around 50,000 clones, approximately 95% of them seen just once. Material for sequencing was blood. The receptors originated from a woman aged 25 to 39 in good health.

The chain has TRBV4-1 and TRBJ1-2; TRBD1 agrees at 7 bases. The CDR3 spans 15 residues. The V segment lost 1 base and the J segment 3 bases; nucleotides outside the gene matches: 5. Germline V gives CDR1 MGHRA, CDR2 YSYEKL. CDR3 DNA: TGCGCCAGCAGCCAAGTAGGGGGCGGGTACTATGGCTACACCTTC. Protein: CASSQVGGGYYGYTF.

The chain is built from TRBV9 and TRBJ2-3, with a tentative D call TRBD2 (6 bases). V lost 4 bases and J 4 bases, leaving 13 bases between the germline ends. The CDR3 sequence is 14 residues long. Germline CDR1 is SGDLS and CDR2 is YYNGEE. The CDR3 loop is CASSPRLVADTQYF. DNA for the CDR3: TGTGCCAGCAGCCCTCGACTAGTGGCAGATACGCAGTATTTT.

The chain recombines TRBV2 with TRBJ2-1; no firm D call. The CDR3 sequence is 15 residues long. The germline V gene has CDR1 SNHLY and CDR2 FYNNEI. The V end lost 5 bases, the J end lost 3 bases, and 14 bases lay between the germline ends. CDR3 loop: CASSLELTLYNEQFF. In nucleotides, the CDR3 is TGTGCCAGCAGTCTCGAGCTTACCCTCTACAATGAGCAGTTCTTC.

J is TRBJ2-2 and V is TRBV5-4, with 7 bases lining up with TRBD2. In germline, CDR1 is SGHNT, CDR2 YYREEE (reference sequence). V dropped 3 bases and J dropped 6; count of bases not matched to a gene: 8. The CDR3 covers 15 residues. The CDR3 bases are TGTGCCAGCAGCTCGGATGGGAGGGCCTCCGGGGAGCTGTTTTTT. It is translated as CASSSDGRASGELFF.

The chain couples TRBV5-6 to TRBJ2-7; D is unclear. This CDR3 spans 11 amino acids. Germline CDR1 reads SGHDT; CDR2 reads YYEEEE. V gave up 4 bases and J gave up 8 bases, with 10 bases separating them. The CDR3 DNA follows: TGTGCCAGCAGCGCCGGTGGGAAGCAGTACTTC. Translation: CASSAGGKQYF.

CDR3 sequence (DNA): TGTGCCAGCAGCTCCTCCACCCGGACTAGCGGGAGGAAAAACAATGAGCAGTTCTTC. It specifies CASSSSTRTSGRKNNEQFF. The chain links TRBV11-2 to TRBJ2-1; 14 bases map to TRBD2. This CDR3 has 19 amino acids. J gave up 5 bases and V 4 bases, and 13 bases lay outside the gene matches. Germline V gene lookup returns CDR1 SGHAT and CDR2 FQNNGV.

The rearrangement uses TRBV2 and TRBJ2-1; 7 nucleotides match TRBD2. The germline V gene encodes CDR1 SNHLY and CDR2 FYNNEI. The CDR3 sequence is 16 residues long. With V trimmed by 3 bases and J by 0 bases, 5 bases remained unmatched. CDR3 DNA sequence: TGTGCCAGCAGTGAGGGGGGGAGGCCCTCCTACAATGAGCAGTTCTTC. This translates into CASSEGGRPSYNEQFF.

The rearrangement uses TRBV6-5 and TRBJ1-5; D gene uncertain. V dropped 6 bases and J dropped 6 bases, with 12 bases sitting between them. Germline V gene lookup returns CDR1 MNHEY and CDR2 SVGAGI. CDR3 size: 13 residues. The CDR3 sequence is CASSPGSGQPQHF. The CDR3 DNA follows: TGTGCCAGCAGCCCCGGGTCAGGTCAGCCCCAGCATTTT.

The chain links TRBV5-6 to TRBJ2-1, with D tentatively TRBD2 (6 bases). This CDR3 is built from 16 residues. Germline lookup yields CDR1 SGHDT and CDR2 YYEEEE. The V end was cut by 3 bases, the J end by 0 bases, with 13 bases between. The CDR3 DNA sequence: TGTGCCAGCAGCTCGATTAGCGGTAGCTCCTACAATGAGCAGTTCTTC. Translated: CASSSISGSSYNEQFF.

This rearrangement joins TRBV27 to TRBJ2-5; TRBD2 might be the D (6 bases). Trimming cost V 4 bases and J 2 bases, with 17 bases left between them. This CDR3 contains 16 residues. CDR1 MNHEY and CDR2 SMNVEV come from the germline V gene (reference sequence). DNA of the CDR3: TGTGCCAGCAGTTCGTACGGGGTGGGAGGTCAAGAGACCCAGTACTTC. Amino acid sequence: CASSSYGVGGQETQYF.

The chain carries TRBV4-2 and TRBJ2-1; 7 bases agree with TRBD2. Trimming at V came to 0 bases and at J to 8 bases, leaving 7 bases not matched to a gene. From germline, CDR1 is LGHNA and CDR2 YNFKEQ. This CDR3 spans 15 amino acids. The CDR3 DNA reads TGTGCCAGCAGCCAAGACAGGACTAGTACCTATGAGCAGTTCTTC. Protein sequence: CASSQDRTSTYEQFF.

V gene TRBV14 combines with J gene TRBJ2-7; the D is unclear. The CDR3 covers 14 residues. V lost 0 bases to trimming and J lost 3 bases, with 9 bases between them. The V gene's germline CDR1 is SGHDN and CDR2 FVKESK. CDR3 nucleotide sequence: TGTGCCAGCAGCCAAGAGGGTCGGCACTACGAGCAGTACTTC. It is translated as CASSQEGRHYEQYF.

This clone has just one count. This chain joins TRBV19 and TRBJ2-1; 8 nucleotides agree with TRBD2. The CDR3 is made up of 15 amino acids. V was clipped by 1 base and J by 4 bases; unmatched bases: 3. Germline V CDR1 and CDR2: LNHDA, SQIVND (reference sequence). As DNA, the CDR3 is TGTGCCAGTAGTATAGCCCCGGGAGGGTACAATGAGCAGTTCTTC. Protein: CASSIAPGGYNEQFF. Combining the CDR3 with reference TRBV19 and TRBJ2-1 gives the whole variable domain DGGITQSPKYLFRKEGQNVTLSCEQNLNHDAMYWYRQDPGQGLRLIYYSQIVNDFQKGDIAEGYSVSREKKESFPLTVTSAQKNPTAFYLCASSIAPGGYNEQFFGPGTRLTVL.

The rearrangement uses TRBV9 and TRBJ2-7; D is uncertain. Trimming stripped 0 bases from V and 6 bases from J, with 10 bases between. Germline V gene data show CDR1 as SGDLS and CDR2 as YYNGEE. The CDR3 spans 13 residues. DNA of the CDR3: TGTGCCAGCAGCGTAGATACACAGTCCGAGCAGTACTTC. Protein sequence: CASSVDTQSEQYF. Full variable domain (missing parts from reference TRBV9 and TRBJ2-7): DSGVTQTPKHLITATGQRVTLRCSPRSGDLSVYWYQQSLDQGLQFLIQYYNGEERAKGNILERFSAQQFPDLHSELNLSSLELGDSALYFCASSVDTQSEQYFGPGTRLTVT.

The rearrangement uses TRBV5-1 and TRBJ2-1; 7 bases match TRBD2. V lost 0 bases and J lost 4; bases outside the gene matches: 1. The CDR3 totals 14 residues. From germline, CDR1 is SGHRS and CDR2 YFSETQ. The CDR3 loop reads CASSLGAGYNEQFF. CDR3 sequence (DNA): TGCGCCAGCAGCTTGGGAGCGGGATACAATGAGCAGTTCTTC. The variable domain in full, completed from reference TRBV5-1 and TRBJ2-1, reads KAGVTQTPRYLIKTRGQQVTLSCSPISGHRSVSWYQQTPGQGLQFLFEYFSETQRNKGNFPGRFSGRQFSNSRSEMNVSTLELGDSALYLCASSLGAGYNEQFFGPGTRLTVL.

The chain couples TRBV12-3 or TRBV12-4 to TRBJ1-1, with D perhaps TRBD1 (5 bases). Deletions cut 6 bases from V and 5 bases from J, with 13 bases between. This CDR3 has 13 residues. The DNA for the CDR3 is TGTGCCAGCAGAACGAGGGAGGGGACTGAAGCTTTCTTT. It codes for CASRTREGTEAFF.

This clone was counted once. CDR3 nucleotides: TGTGCCACCAGCAGAGCCGACGGCCGCGAGCAGTACTTC. Protein: CATSRADGREQYF. J is TRBJ2-7 and V is TRBV15, with D unresolved. CDR3 size: 13 residues. Looked up from germline, CDR1 is LNHNV and CDR2 is YYDKDF (reference sequence). V gave up 1 base and J gave up 6 bases, with 10 bases separating them.

The chain combines TRBV9 with TRBJ2-2; D possibly uses TRBD1 or TRBD2 (5 bases each). V was cut by 0 bases and J by 4 bases, with 7 bases left in between. The CDR3 consists of 14 residues. Germline lookup yields CDR1 SGDLS and CDR2 YYNGEE. The CDR3 sequence: CASSVGGGTGELFF. The CDR3 DNA sequence: TGTGCCAGCAGCGTAGGTGGGGGCACCGGGGAGCTGTTTTTT.